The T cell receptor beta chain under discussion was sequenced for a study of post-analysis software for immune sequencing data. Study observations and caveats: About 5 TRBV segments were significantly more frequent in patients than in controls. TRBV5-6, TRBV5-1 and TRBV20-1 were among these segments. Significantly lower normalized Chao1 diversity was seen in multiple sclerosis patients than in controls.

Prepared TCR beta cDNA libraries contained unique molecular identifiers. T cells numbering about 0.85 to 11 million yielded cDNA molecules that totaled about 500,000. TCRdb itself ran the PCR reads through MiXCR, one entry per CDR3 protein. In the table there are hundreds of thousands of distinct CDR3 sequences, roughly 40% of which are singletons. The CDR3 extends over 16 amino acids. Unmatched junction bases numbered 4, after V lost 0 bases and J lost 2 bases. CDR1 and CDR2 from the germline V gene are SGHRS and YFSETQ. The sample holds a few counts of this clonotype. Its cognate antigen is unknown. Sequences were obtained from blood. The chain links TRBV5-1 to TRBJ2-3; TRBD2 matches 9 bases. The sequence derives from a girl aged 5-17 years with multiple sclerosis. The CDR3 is CASSLASGGTTDTQYF. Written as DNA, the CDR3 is TGCGCCAGCAGCTTGGCCAGCGGGGGGACCACAGATACGCAGTATTTT. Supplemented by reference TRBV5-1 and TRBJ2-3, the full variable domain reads KAGVTQTPRYLIKTRGQQVTLSCSPISGHRSVSWYQQTPGQGLQFLFEYFSETQRNKGNFPGRFSGRQFSNSRSEMNVSTLELGDSALYLCASSLASGGTTDTQYFGPGTRLTVL.